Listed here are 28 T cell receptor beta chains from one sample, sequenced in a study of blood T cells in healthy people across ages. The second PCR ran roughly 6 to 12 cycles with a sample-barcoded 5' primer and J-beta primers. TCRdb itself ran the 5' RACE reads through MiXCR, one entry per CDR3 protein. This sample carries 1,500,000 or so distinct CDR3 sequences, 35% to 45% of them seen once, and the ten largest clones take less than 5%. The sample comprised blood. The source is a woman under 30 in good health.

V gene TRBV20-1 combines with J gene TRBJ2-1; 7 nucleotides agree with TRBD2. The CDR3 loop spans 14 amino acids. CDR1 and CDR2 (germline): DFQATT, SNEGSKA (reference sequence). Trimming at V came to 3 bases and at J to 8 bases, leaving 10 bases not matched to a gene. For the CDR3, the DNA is TGCAGTGCTAGGCTGGCGGGAGCAGGTCATGAGCAGTTCTTC. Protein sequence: CSARLAGAGHEQFF.

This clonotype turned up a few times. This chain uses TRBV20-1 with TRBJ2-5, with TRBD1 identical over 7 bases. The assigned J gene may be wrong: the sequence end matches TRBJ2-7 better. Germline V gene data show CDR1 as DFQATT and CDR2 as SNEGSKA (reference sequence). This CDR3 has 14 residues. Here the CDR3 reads CSAYPETGIDEQYF. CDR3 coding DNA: TGCAGTGCTTACCCCGAGACAGGGATCGACGAGCAGTACTTC.

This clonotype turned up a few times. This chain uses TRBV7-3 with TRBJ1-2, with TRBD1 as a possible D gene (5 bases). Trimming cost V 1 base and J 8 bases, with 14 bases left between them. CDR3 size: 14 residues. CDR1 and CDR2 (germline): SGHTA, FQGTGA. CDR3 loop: CASSLRGPQGGYTF. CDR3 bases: TGTGCCAGCAGCTTAAGGGGACCTCAGGGCGGCTACACCTTC.

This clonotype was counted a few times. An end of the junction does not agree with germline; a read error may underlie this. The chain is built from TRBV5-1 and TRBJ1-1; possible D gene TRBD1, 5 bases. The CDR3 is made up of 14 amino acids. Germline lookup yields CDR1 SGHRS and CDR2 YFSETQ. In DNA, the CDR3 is TGTGCCAGCTCTCTGGGGGGTTCGGACACTGAAGCTTTCTTT. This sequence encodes CASSLGGSDTEAFF.

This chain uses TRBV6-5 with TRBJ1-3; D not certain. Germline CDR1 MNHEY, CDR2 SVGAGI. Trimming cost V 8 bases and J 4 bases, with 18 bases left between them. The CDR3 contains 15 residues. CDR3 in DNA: TGTGCCAGCGGGAACATCTACTACGCCGGAAACACCATATATTTT. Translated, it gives CASGNIYYAGNTIYF.

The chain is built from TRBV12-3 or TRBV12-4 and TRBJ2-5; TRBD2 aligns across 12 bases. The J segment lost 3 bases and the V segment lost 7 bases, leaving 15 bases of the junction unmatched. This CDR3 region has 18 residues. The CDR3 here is CASNPGRLAGAGEETQYF. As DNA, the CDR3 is TGTGCCAGCAACCCTGGGCGACTAGCGGGGGCCGGGGAAGAGACCCAGTACTTC.

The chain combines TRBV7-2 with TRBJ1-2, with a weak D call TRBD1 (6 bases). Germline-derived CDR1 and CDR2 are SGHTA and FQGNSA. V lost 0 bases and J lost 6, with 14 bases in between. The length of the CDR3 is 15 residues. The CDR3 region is CASSLALNREHGYTF. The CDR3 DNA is TGTGCCAGCAGCTTAGCGTTGAACAGGGAGCATGGCTACACCTTC. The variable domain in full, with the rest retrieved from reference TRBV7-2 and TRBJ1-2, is GAGVSQSPSNKVTEKGKDVELRCDPISGHTALYWYRQSLGQGLEFLIYFQGNSAPDKSGLPSDRFSAERTGGSVSTLTIQRTQQEDSAVYLCASSLALNREHGYTFGSGTRLTVV.

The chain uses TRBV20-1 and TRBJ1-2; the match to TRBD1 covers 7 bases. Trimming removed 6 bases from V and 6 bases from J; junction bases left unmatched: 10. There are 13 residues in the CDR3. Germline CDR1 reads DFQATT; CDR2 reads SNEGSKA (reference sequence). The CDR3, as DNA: TGCAGTGCCAGGGCAGGAAGGGGGCATGGCTACACCTTC. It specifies CSARAGRGHGYTF.

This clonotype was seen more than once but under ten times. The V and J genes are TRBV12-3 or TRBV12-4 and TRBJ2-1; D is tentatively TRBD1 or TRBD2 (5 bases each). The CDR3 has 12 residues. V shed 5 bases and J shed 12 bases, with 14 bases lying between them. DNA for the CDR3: TGTGCCAGCAGTCCCACGGGACGGGGGCAGTTCTTC. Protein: CASSPTGRGQFF.

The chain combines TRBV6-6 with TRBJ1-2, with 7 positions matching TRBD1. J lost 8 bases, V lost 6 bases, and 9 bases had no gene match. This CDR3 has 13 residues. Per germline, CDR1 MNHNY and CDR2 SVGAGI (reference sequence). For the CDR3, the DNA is TGTGCCAGCAGAGGACAGGAAAGCAGGGGCTACACCTTC. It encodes CASRGQESRGYTF.

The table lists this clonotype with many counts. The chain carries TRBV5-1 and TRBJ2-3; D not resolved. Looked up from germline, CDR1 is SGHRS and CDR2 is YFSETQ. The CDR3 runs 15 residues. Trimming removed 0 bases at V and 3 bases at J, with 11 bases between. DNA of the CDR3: TGCGCCAGCAGCTTGGATTTGCCCTGGACAGATACGCAGTATTTT. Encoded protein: CASSLDLPWTDTQYF.

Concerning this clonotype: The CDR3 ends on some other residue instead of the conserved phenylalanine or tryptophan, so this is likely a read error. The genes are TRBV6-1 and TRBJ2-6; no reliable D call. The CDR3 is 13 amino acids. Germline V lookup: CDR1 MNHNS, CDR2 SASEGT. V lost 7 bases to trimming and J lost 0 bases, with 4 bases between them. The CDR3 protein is CASKGSGANVLTV. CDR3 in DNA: TGTGCCAGCAAGGGCTCTGGGGCCAACGTCCTGACTGTC.

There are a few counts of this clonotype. The CDR3 spells CAISESEGTQPQHF. DNA for the CDR3: TGTGCCATCAGTGAGAGTGAGGGAACTCAGCCCCAGCATTTT. The chain has TRBV10-3 and TRBJ1-5; D gene uncertain. Per the germline V gene, CDR1 is ENHRY and CDR2 is SYGVKD. The CDR3 runs 14 residues. V was clipped by 2 bases and J by 6 bases, with 11 bases between them.

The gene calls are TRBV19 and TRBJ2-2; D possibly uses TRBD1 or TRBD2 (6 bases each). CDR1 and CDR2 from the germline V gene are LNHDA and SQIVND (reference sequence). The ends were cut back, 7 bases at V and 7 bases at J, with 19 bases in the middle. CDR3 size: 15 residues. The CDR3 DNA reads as TGTGCCAGTACTGCGGGACACCTACAAAACGGGGAGCTGTTTTTT. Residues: CASTAGHLQNGELFF.

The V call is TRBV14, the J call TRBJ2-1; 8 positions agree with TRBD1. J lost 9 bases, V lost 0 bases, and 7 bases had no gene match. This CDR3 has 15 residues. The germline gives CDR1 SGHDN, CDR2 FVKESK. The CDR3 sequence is CASSQETDRDAEQFF. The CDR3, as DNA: TGTGCCAGCAGCCAAGAAACGGACAGGGACGCTGAGCAGTTCTTC.

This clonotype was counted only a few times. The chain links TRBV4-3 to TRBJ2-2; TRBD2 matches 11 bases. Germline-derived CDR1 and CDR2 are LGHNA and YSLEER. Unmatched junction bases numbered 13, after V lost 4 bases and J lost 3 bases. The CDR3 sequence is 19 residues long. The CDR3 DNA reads TGCGCCAGCAGCCCGCGGTCTTTGCAACTAGCGGGAGACACCGGGGAGCTGTTTTTT. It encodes CASSPRSLQLAGDTGELFF.

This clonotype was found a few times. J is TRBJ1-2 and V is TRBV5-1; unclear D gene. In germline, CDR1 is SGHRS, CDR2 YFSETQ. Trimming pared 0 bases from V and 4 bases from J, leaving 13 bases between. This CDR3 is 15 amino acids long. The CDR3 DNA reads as TGCGCCAGCAGCTTGGGGCGGCAGTGGTCCTATGGCTACACCTTC. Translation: CASSLGRQWSYGYTF.

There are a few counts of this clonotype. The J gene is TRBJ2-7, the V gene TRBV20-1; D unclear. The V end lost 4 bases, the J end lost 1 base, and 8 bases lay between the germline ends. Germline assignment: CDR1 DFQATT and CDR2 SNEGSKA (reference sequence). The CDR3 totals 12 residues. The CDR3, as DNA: TGCAGTGCTATCGAAGGGTCCTACGAGCAGTACTTC. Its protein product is CSAIEGSYEQYF.

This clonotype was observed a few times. The CDR3 here is CASSQGTFQETQYF. In DNA, the CDR3 is TGCGCCAGCAGCCAAGGGACTTTCCAAGAGACCCAGTACTTC. The rearrangement uses TRBV4-1 and TRBJ2-5, with a possible D match to TRBD2 (5 bases). Germline values: CDR1 MGHRA, CDR2 YSYEKL. V lost 1 base and J lost 1, with 7 bases in between. The CDR3 contains 14 residues.

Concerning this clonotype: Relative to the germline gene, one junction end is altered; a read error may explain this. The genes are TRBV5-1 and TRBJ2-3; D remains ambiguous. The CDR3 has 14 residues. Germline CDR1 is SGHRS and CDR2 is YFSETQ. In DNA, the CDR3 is TGCGCCAGCAGCTTGTACTCAGGCACAGATGCGCAGTATTTT. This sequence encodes CASSLYSGTDAQYF.

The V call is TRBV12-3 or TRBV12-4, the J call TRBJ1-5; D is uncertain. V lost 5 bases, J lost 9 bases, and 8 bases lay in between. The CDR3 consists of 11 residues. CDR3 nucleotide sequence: TGTGCCAGCAGTCAACTAGGGCCCCAGCATTTT. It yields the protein CASSQLGPQHF.

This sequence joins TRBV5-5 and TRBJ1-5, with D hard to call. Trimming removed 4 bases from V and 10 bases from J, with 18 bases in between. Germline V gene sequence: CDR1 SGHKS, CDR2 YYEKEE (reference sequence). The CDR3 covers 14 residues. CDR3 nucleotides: TGTGCCAGCAGCCCACTGGGAACCCTCCTACCCCAGCATTTT. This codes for CASSPLGTLLPQHF.

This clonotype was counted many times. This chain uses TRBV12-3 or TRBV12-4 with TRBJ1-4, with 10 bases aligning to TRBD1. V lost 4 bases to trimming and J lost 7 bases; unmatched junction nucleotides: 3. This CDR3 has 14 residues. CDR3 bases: TGTGCCAGCAGTTCAAGGGACAGGGGTGAAAAACTGTTTTTT. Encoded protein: CASSSRDRGEKLFF.

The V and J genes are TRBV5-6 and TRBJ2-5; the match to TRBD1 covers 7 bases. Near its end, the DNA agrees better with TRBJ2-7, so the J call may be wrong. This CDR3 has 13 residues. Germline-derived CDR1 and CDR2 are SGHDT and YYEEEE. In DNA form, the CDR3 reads TGTGCCAGCAGAAAGGGGGCGGGCTACGAGCAGTACTTC. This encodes CASRKGAGYEQYF.

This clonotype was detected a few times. The CDR3 here is CASSAYQDGYTF. The CDR3 DNA sequence: TGTGCCAGCAGTGCATACCAGGATGGCTACACCTTC. V and J are TRBV2 and TRBJ1-2; D is uncertain. The CDR3 is 12 amino acids. V dropped 4 bases and J dropped 6 bases, with 9 bases sitting between them. Germline V gives CDR1 SNHLY, CDR2 FYNNEI.

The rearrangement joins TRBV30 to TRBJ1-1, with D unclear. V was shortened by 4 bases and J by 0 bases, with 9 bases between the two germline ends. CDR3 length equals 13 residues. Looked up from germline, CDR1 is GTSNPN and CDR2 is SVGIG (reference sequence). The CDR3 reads CAWNSQLNTEAFF. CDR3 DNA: TGTGCCTGGAACTCCCAATTGAACACTGAAGCTTTCTTT.

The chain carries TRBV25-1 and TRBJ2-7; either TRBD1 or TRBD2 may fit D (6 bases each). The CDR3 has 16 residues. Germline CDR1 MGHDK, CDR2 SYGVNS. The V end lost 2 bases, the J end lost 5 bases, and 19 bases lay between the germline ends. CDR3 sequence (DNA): TGTGCCAGCAGTGAAGGGGGGACACCCGCCCTCGACGAGCAGTACTTC. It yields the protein CASSEGGTPALDEQYF.

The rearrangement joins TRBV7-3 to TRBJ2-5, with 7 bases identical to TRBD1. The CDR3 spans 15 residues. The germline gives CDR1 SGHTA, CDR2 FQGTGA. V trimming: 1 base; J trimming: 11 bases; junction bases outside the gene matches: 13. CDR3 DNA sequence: TGTGCCAGCAGCTTAATTCGCCAGGGGGAATGTGAGCAGTACTTC. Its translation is CASSLIRQGECEQYF.